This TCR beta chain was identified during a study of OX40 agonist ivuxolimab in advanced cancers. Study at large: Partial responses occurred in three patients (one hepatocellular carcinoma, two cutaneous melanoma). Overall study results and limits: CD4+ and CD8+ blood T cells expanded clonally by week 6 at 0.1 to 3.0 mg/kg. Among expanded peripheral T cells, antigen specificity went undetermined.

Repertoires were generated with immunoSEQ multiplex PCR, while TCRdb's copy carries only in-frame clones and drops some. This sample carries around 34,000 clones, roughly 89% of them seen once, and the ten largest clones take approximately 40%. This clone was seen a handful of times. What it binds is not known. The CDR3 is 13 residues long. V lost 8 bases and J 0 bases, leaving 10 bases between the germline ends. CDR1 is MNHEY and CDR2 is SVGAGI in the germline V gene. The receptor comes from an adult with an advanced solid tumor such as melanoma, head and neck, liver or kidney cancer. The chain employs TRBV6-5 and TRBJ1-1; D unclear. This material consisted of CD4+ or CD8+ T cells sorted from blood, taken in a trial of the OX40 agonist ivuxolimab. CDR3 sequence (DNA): TGTGCCAGCCGAATAGGAGTGAACACTGAAGCTTTCTTT. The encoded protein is CASRIGVNTEAFF.